This T cell receptor (beta chain) came from a study of vaccination and CD4 T cells after COVID-19. For the study at large: The convalescent population consisted of six males and four females, two of whom were of Hispanic ethnicity. Overlapping SARS-CoV-2, HCoV-NL63, HCoV-OC43 and HCoV-229E spike peptides were used to stimulate cells.

V lost 7 bases to trimming and J lost 5 bases, with 11 bases between them. CDR3 length: 13 amino acids. CDR1 and CDR2 (germline): KGHDR, SFDVKD. At the Johns Hopkins FTIC core, DNA taken from cultured CD4+ T cells was sequenced by way of the Oncomine TCR Beta short-read assay. One entry per CDR3 protein results from TCRdb running MiXCR on the PCR reads. Of roughly 7,700 distinct CDR3 sequences detected, roughly 59% appear once; the ten largest clones hold roughly an eighth. As to this clonotype: Its antigen is unknown.

Specified treatment: approximately 11-day PBMC culture with coronavirus spike peptide pools or control peptides (ViraFEST assay). Researchers collected the unexposed donor's CD4+ T cells before the COVID-19 pandemic (2011-2018). Under the ViraFEST approach, antigen-specific T cells were expanded with peptide pools and TCRs subsequently sequenced. The receptor was derived from a human donor in good health. Sequenced: CD4+ T cells from blood, cultured in vitro. The chain uses TRBV24-1 and TRBJ1-5; a weak D match, TRBD1 (6 bases). Here the CDR3 reads CATRTGSDQPQHF. Written as DNA, the CDR3 is TGTGCCACCAGAACAGGGTCCGATCAGCCCCAGCATTTT.